The clone carrying this T cell receptor (beta chain) was observed a handful of times. This specimen belongs to a study of spatial heterogeneity in lung cancer. Carried by each TCR cDNA molecule was a unique molecular identifier. TCRdb independently ran MiXCR on the 5' RACE reads; one entry per CDR3 protein. This sample has tens of thousands of distinct CDR3 sequences, with 10% to 15% found just once. Time point denoted: sample taken at primary tumor resection. Whole RNA, which was extracted from tumor, nontumor lung tissue or frozen PBMC, was sequenced without any cell sorting. CDR1 and CDR2 from the germline V gene are MNHEY and SVGEGT. V shed 4 bases and J shed 8 bases, with 12 bases lying between them. The CDR3 sequence is 13 residues long.

The V and J genes are TRBV6-2 or TRBV6-3 and TRBJ2-1; D is perhaps TRBD2 (7 bases). The sequencing used PBMCs, collected at surgery. The sequence was obtained from a male donor with early-stage non-small cell lung cancer. CDR3 region: CASSWGGLDEQFF. The CDR3 coding sequence is TGTGCCAGCAGTTGGGGGGGCCTCGATGAGCAGTTCTTC.